This passage covers 11 T cell receptor beta chains from one sample sequenced in a study of blood T cell repertoires in COVID-19. The protocol was immunoSEQ multiplex PCR, while the TCRdb copy is restricted to in-frame clones and leaves out a portion. The sample gives over 250,000 clones, roughly 90% of which show up once; about 0.74% is in the top ten. The sequenced sample was peripheral blood. The receptors were sampled from a woman in her thirties with acute or convalescent COVID-19.

This clone came up once. The gene calls are TRBV28 and TRBJ1-2, with TRBD1 matching 7 bases. After removal of 3 bases from V and 4 bases from J, the junction contained 11 bases not matched to a gene. Germline V gene sequence: CDR1 MDHEN, CDR2 SYDVKM. The length of the CDR3 is 16 residues. This CDR3 is CASSFSPLGQIYGYTF. Here the CDR3 DNA reads TGTGCCAGCAGTTTCTCTCCTCTGGGACAGATCTATGGCTACACCTTC.

V is TRBV7-2 and J is TRBJ2-3, with D hard to call. Germline CDR1 SGHTA, CDR2 FQGNSA. Trimming shortened V by 3 bases and J by 5 bases, and 3 bases separated the two germline ends. This CDR3 is built from 11 residues. In DNA form, the CDR3 reads TGTGCCAGCAGCTTTATAGATACGCAGTATTTT. It translates to CASSFIDTQYF.

This chain connects TRBV6-2 or TRBV6-3 to TRBJ2-7; the match to TRBD2 covers 9 bases. V lost 5 bases to trimming and J lost 2 bases; unmatched junction nucleotides: 10. CDR1 is MNHEY, CDR2 SVGEGT, per germline. The CDR3 extends over 16 amino acids. The CDR3 sequence: CASSTWGSGRTYEQYF. The CDR3 DNA sequence: TGTGCCAGCAGTACGTGGGGTAGCGGGAGAACCTACGAGCAGTACTTC.

V is TRBV5-1 and J is TRBJ2-3, with 13 nucleotides matching TRBD2. This CDR3 is 19 amino acids long. CDR1 and CDR2 (germline): SGHRS, YFSETQ. Losses at the gene ends were 4 bases for V and 2 bases for J; bases not matched to a gene: 13. CDR3 DNA: TGCGCCAGCAGCGAGTCGCCTAAACTAGCGGGAGGGCCCACAGATACGCAGTATTTT. Encoded protein: CASSESPKLAGGPTDTQYF.

This chain uses TRBV30 with TRBJ2-7, with 9 positions matching TRBD1. V shed 0 bases, J shed 6 bases, and the junction held 9 bases outside the gene matches. This CDR3 region has 15 residues. The germline V gene encodes CDR1 GTSNPN and CDR2 SVGIG (reference sequence). The CDR3 nucleotides read TGTGCCTGGAGTGTACGGGGACAGGGTTGGAGCGAGCAGTACTTC. Its translation: CAWSVRGQGWSEQYF. The variable domain in full, completed from reference TRBV30 and TRBJ2-7, reads SQTIHQWPATLVQPVGSPLSLECTVEGTSNPNLYWYRQAAGRGLQLLFYSVGIGQISSEVPQNLSASRPQDRQFILSSKKLLLSDSGFYLCAWSVRGQGWSEQYFGPGTRLTVT.

The chain has TRBV5-6 and TRBJ2-3; D gene ambiguous. Between the trimmed V and J ends, which lost 3 bases and 2 bases, there was a span of 4 bases. The CDR3 length is 12 residues. The germline gives CDR1 SGHDT, CDR2 YYEEEE. DNA of the CDR3: TGTGCCAGCAGCTGGGCCACAGATACGCAGTATTTT. It translates to CASSWATDTQYF.

The chain uses TRBV11-3 and TRBJ2-2, with D possibly TRBD2 on 6 matching bases. The CDR3 contains 16 residues. V lost 4 bases to trimming and J lost 4 bases, with 16 bases between them. Germline V gene data show CDR1 as SGHNT and CDR2 as YENEEA. In DNA, the CDR3 is TGTGCCAGCAGCTGGAGGGCTGTTGTGGCCACCGGGGAGCTGTTTTTT. This gives the protein CASSWRAVVATGELFF.

The genes are TRBV5-1 and TRBJ2-7; TRBD2 matches 14 bases. Germline CDR1 SGHRS, CDR2 YFSETQ. The CDR3 loop spans 18 amino acids. The ends lost 0 bases at V and 3 bases at J; junction bases unmatched: 8. DNA for the CDR3: TGCGCCAGCAGCTTGGGGGGGACTAGCGGGAGCGGACACTACGAGCAGTACTTC. This codes for CASSLGGTSGSGHYEQYF.

V gene TRBV7-2 combines with J gene TRBJ2-6; maybe TRBD1 (6 bases). The germline V gene has CDR1 SGHTA and CDR2 FQGNSA. CDR3 length: 16 amino acids. V lost 5 bases, J lost 2 bases, and 13 bases lay in between. The CDR3 loop is CASSTQPGAGANVLTF. CDR3 DNA: TGTGCCAGCAGCACACAGCCAGGGGCTGGGGCCAACGTCCTGACTTTC. Complete variable domain (other parts from reference TRBV7-2 and TRBJ2-6): GAGVSQSPSNKVTEKGKDVELRCDPISGHTALYWYRQSLGQGLEFLIYFQGNSAPDKSGLPSDRFSAERTGGSVSTLTIQRTQQEDSAVYLCASSTQPGAGANVLTFGAGSRLTVL.

This sequence joins TRBV9 and TRBJ2-7, with D perhaps TRBD1 (6 bases). The length of the CDR3 is 13 residues. CDR1 is SGDLS, CDR2 YYNGEE, per germline. The V gene lost 0 bases and the J gene lost 5 bases, with 9 bases spanning the gap. CDR3 region: CASSVVPGDEQYF. The CDR3 DNA reads TGTGCCAGCAGCGTAGTTCCAGGGGACGAGCAGTACTTC.

The chain uses TRBV27 and TRBJ2-3, with 7 nucleotides matching TRBD2. Germline V gives CDR1 MNHEY, CDR2 SMNVEV (reference sequence). V shed 2 bases, J shed 11 bases, and the junction held 10 bases outside the gene matches. The CDR3 covers 14 residues. The CDR3 DNA reads as TGTGCCAGCAGTTTACCAGACAGCGGGATTAGGCAGTATTTT. It specifies CASSLPDSGIRQYF.